This is a list of T cell receptor beta chains from one sample in a study of CD4 T cells in relation to SARS-CoV-2 and coronaviruses. These TCRs are of unknown antigen specificity. Clones were sequenced by immunoSEQ multiplex PCR, and TCRdb holds only the in-frame ones, with some missing. This sample has around 11,000 clones; around 84% occur once, and the top ten carry 26%. The sequencing sample was made of CD4+ T cells from PBMCs, cultured in vitro. These receptors were obtained from a human donor in good health. Both conserved end residues are part of each CDR3. The order of the fields is V gene, clone size, J gene, D gene, CDR3 protein, CDR3 DNA. The D gene is left open where the match is weak. Clone size appears in some rows only: once, few, many, or a class for an expanded clone.

TRBV11-1,-,TRBJ2-1,-,CASSFGVAYNEQFF,TGTGCCAGCAGCTTTGGGGTCGCCTACAATGAGCAGTTCTTC
TRBV11-2,-,TRBJ2-1,-,CASSFRPSYNEQFF,TGTGCCAGCAGCTTTCGACCCTCCTACAATGAGCAGTTCTTC
TRBV7-2,-,TRBJ2-7,-,CASSSGVPSYEQYF,TGTGCCAGCAGCTCTGGGGTCCCTTCCTACGAGCAGTACTTC
TRBV27,few,TRBJ1-2,-,CASSLTANYGYTF,TGTGCCAGCAGTTTGACAGCCAACTATGGCTACACCTTC
TRBV7-3,-,TRBJ2-6,TRBD1,CASSEPTGSGANVLTF,TGTGCCAGCAGCGAACCGACAGGGTCTGGGGCCAACGTCCTGACTTTC
TRBV21-1,-,TRBJ1-6,-,CASSKAGQNNSPLHF,TGTGCCAGCAGCAAGGCGGGACAGAATAATTCACCCCTCCACTTT
TRBV19,-,TRBJ2-1,TRBD2,CASSIAQGLAGGNEQFF,TGTGCCAGTAGTATAGCCCAGGGACTAGCGGGAGGCAATGAGCAGTTCTTC
TRBV19,-,TRBJ2-2,-,CASSLGTAGTGELFF,TGTGCCAGTAGCCTCGGGACCGCGGGCACCGGGGAGCTGTTTTTT
TRBV18,-,TRBJ2-3,-,CASSPRSDTQYF,TGTGCCAGCTCACCACGGTCAGATACGCAGTATTTT
TRBV3-1/TRBV3-2,-,TRBJ1-6,-,CASSGTGAGNSPLHF,TGTGCCAGCAGCGGGACGGGGGCCGGTAATTCACCCCTCCACTTT
TRBV5-3,-,TRBJ2-5,TRBD1,CARSANRGPRGETQYF,TGTGCCAGAAGCGCGAACAGGGGGCCCCGCGGGGAGACCCAGTACTTC
TRBV3-1/TRBV3-2,-,TRBJ2-7,TRBD2,CASSQDLREGPLGYEQYF,TGTGCCAGCAGCCAAGACTTGCGGGAGGGTCCCCTCGGATACGAGCAGTACTTC
TRBV19,-,TRBJ1-4,-,CASNPTGIERLFF,TGTGCCAGTAACCCAACCGGGATCGAAAGACTGTTTTTT
TRBV29-1,-,TRBJ1-1,-,CSVGGYQGRTEAFF,TGCAGCGTGGGAGGATACCAGGGACGCACTGAAGCTTTCTTT
TRBV2,once,TRBJ2-6,TRBD2,CASRGPGTGGLAGPSGANVLTF,TGTGCCAGCAGGGGTCCAGGGACAGGGGGACTAGCGGGACCCTCTGGGGCCAACGTCCTGACTTTC
TRBV11-2,few,TRBJ1-2,-,CASSSRLASESF,TGTGCCAGCAGCTCACGTTTGGCCAGTGAGTCTTTC
TRBV9,-,TRBJ2-3,-,CASSVAIAGTDTQYF,TGTGCCAGCAGCGTAGCGATAGCGGGCACAGATACGCAGTATTTT
TRBV28,-,TRBJ1-2,-,CASSTHPGRKNYGYTF,TGTGCCAGCAGTACCCATCCGGGACGGAAAAACTATGGCTACACCTTC
TRBV6-2/TRBV6-3,-,TRBJ2-7,-,CASSPLGREQYF,TGTGCCAGCAGTCCCTTGGGCAGGGAGCAGTACTTC
TRBV19,-,TRBJ1-2,-,CASSPAGGSWYGYTF,TGTGCCAGTAGTCCAGCCGGGGGGTCCTGGTATGGCTACACCTTC
TRBV7-6,-,TRBJ2-7,-,CASSFSGQGEQYF,TGTGCCAGCAGCTTTAGCGGCCAGGGAGAGCAGTACTTC
TRBV18,-,TRBJ1-2,TRBD1,CASSPPRGTGVGYTF,TGTGCCAGCTCACCACCGAGGGGGACAGGGGTCGGCTACACCTTC
TRBV3-1/TRBV3-2,-,TRBJ2-3,-,CASSSMYPMQDTQYF,TGTGCCAGCAGCTCGATGTATCCCATGCAAGATACGCAGTATTTT
TRBV11-2,-,TRBJ2-7,-,CASSLVRGSYEQYF,TGTGCCAGCAGCTTAGTTCGGGGCTCCTACGAGCAGTACTTC
TRBV12-3/TRBV12-4,-,TRBJ2-7,-,CASTAGFTYEQYF,TGTGCCAGCACAGCGGGTTTTACCTACGAGCAGTACTTC
TRBV5-5,-,TRBJ2-2,-,CASSLEGQNTGELFF,TGTGCCAGCAGCTTGGAAGGACAGAACACCGGGGAGCTGTTTTTT
TRBV9,-,TRBJ2-7,TRBD2,CASSGGLAGLGEQYF,TGTGCCAGCAGCGGGGGACTAGCGGGCTTAGGCGAGCAGTACTTC
TRBV7-9,-,TRBJ2-3,TRBD2,CASSTSGGSDTQYF,TGTGCCAGCAGTACTAGCGGGGGGTCAGATACGCAGTATTTT
TRBV6-6,-,TRBJ1-2,-,CASTSTGYGYTF,TGTGCCAGCACCTCGACAGGTTATGGCTACACCTTC
TRBV7-9,few,TRBJ2-3,-,CASSLRRLGTDTQYF,TGTGCCAGCAGCCTCCGGAGACTAGGCACAGATACGCAGTATTTT
TRBV6-5,-,TRBJ2-4,-,CASSFSGSKNIQYF,TGTGCCAGCAGCTTCTCGGGGAGCAAAAACATTCAGTACTTC
TRBV3-1/TRBV3-2,-,TRBJ2-7,TRBD1,CASSQVGQGSSYEQYF,TGTGCCAGCAGCCAAGTGGGACAGGGGTCTTCCTACGAGCAGTACTTC